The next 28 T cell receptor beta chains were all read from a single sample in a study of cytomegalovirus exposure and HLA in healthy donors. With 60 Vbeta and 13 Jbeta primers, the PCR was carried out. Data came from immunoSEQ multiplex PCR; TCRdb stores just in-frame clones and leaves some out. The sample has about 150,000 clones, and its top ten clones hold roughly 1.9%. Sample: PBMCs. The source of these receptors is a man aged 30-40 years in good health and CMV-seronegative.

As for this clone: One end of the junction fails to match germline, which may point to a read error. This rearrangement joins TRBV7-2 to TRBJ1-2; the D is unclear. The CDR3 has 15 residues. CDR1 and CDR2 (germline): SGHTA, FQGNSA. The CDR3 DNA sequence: TGTGCCAGCAGCCCCTGGACTGCACTTGGGTATGGCCACACCTTC. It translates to CASSPWTALGYGHTF.

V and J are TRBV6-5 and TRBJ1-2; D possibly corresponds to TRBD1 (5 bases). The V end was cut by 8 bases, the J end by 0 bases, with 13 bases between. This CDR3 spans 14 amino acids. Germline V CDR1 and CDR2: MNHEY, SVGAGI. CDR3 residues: CASRAGEANYGYTF. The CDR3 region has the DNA TGTGCCAGCCGCGCGGGGGAAGCTAACTATGGCTACACCTTC.

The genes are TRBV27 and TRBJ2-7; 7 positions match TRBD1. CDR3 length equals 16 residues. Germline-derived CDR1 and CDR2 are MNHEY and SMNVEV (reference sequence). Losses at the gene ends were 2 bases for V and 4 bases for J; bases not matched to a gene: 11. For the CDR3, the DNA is TGTGCCAGCAGTTTAGCGTACAGACAGGGACGGTACGAGCAGTACTTC. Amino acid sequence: CASSLAYRQGRYEQYF.

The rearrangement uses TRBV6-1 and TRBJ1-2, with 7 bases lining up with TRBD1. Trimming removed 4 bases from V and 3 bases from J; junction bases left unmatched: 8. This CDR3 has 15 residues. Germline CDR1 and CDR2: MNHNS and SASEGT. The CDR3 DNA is TGTGCCAGCAGTGGGGTTCCAGGGGGACACTATGGCTACACCTTC. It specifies CASSGVPGGHYGYTF.

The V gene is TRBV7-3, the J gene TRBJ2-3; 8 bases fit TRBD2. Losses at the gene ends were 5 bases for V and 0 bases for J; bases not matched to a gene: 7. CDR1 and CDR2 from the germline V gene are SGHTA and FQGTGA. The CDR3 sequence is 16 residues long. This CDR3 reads CASSHSPSGSTDTQYF. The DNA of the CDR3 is TGTGCCAGCAGCCATAGTCCTAGCGGGAGCACAGATACGCAGTATTTT.

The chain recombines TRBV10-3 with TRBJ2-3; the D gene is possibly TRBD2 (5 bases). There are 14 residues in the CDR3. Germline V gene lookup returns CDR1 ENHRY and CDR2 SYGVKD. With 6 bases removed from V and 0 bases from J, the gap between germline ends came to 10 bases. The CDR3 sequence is CAIRSSQSTDTQYF. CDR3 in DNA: TGTGCCATCAGATCTAGCCAAAGCACAGATACGCAGTATTTT.

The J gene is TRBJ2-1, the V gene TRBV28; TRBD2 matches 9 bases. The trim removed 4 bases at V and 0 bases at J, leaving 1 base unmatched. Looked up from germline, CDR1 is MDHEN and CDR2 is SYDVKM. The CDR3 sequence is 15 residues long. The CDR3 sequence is CASSSAGGSYNEQFF. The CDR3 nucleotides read TGTGCCAGCAGTTCAGCGGGAGGCTCCTACAATGAGCAGTTCTTC.

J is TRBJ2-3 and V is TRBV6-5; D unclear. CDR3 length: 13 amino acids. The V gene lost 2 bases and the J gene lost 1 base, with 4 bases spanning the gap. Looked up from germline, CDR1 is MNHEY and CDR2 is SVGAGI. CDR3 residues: CASSYLGTDTQYF. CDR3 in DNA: TGTGCCAGCAGTTACCTTGGCACAGATACGCAGTATTTT.

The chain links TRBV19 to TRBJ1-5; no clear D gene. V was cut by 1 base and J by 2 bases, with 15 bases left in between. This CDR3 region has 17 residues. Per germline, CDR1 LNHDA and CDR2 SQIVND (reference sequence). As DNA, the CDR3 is TGTGCCAGTAGTATAGGCCGGATAGAAGAGGGCAATCAGCCCCAGCATTTT. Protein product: CASSIGRIEEGNQPQHF.

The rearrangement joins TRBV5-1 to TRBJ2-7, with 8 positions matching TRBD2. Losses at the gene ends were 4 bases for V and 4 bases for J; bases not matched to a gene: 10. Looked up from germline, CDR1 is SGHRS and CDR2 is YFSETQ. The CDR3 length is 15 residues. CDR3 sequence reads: CASSGSLAEPYEQYF. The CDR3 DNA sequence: TGCGCCAGCAGCGGCTCACTAGCGGAGCCATACGAGCAGTACTTC.

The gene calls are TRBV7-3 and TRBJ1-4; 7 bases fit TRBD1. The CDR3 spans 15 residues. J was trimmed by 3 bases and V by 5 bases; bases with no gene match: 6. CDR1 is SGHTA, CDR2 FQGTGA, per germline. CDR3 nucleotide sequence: TGTGCCAGCAGCCGACAGGGTCTGCCTAATGAAAAACTGTTTTTT. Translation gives CASSRQGLPNEKLFF. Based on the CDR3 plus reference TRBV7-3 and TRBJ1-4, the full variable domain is GAGVSQTPSNKVTEKGKYVELRCDPISGHTALYWYRQSLGQGPEFLIYFQGTGAADDSGLPNDRFFAVRPEGSVSTLKIQRTERGDSAVYLCASSRQGLPNEKLFFGSGTQLSVL.

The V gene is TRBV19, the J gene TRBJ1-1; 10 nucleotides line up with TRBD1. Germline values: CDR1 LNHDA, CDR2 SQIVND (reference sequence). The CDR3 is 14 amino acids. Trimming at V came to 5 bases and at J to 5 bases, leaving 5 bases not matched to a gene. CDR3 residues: CASSADRGGTEAFF. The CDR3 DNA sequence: TGTGCCAGTAGTGCGGACAGGGGGGGAACTGAAGCTTTCTTT.

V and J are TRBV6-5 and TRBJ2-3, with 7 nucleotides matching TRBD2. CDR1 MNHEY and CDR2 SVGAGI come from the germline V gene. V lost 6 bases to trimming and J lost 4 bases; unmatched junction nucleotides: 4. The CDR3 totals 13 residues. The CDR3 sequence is CASSPAGADTQYF. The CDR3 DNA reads TGTGCCAGCAGCCCGGCGGGAGCAGATACGCAGTATTTT.

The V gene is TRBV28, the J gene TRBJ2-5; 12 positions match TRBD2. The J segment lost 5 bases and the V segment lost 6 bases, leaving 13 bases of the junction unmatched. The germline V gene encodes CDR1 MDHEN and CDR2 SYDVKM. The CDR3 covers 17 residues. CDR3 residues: CASSSTSSGRASETQYF. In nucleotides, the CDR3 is TGTGCCAGCAGCTCCACCTCTAGCGGGAGGGCCTCGGAGACCCAGTACTTC.

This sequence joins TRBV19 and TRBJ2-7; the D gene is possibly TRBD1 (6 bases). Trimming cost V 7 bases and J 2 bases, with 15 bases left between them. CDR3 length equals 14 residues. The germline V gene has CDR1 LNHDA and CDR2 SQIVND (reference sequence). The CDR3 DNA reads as TGTGCCAGTAAGAGACAGACAGGCCCCTACGAGCAGTACTTC. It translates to CASKRQTGPYEQYF.

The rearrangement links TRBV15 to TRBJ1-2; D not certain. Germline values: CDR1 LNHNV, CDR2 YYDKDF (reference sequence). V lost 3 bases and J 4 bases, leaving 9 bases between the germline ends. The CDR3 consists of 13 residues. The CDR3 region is CATSSQGGYGYTF. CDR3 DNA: TGTGCCACCAGCAGTCAAGGAGGCTATGGCTACACCTTC.

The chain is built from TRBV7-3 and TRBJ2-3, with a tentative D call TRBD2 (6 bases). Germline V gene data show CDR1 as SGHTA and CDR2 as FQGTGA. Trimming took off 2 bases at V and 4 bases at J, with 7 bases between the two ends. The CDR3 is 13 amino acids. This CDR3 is CASSLWGADTQYF. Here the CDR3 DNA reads TGTGCCAGCAGCTTATGGGGGGCAGATACGCAGTATTTT.

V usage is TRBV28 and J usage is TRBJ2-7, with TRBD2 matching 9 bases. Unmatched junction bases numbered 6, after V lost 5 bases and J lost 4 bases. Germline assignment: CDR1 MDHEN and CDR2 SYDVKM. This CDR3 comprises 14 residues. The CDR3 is CASSKLAGWYEQYF. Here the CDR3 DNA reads TGTGCCAGCAGTAAACTAGCGGGTTGGTACGAGCAGTACTTC.

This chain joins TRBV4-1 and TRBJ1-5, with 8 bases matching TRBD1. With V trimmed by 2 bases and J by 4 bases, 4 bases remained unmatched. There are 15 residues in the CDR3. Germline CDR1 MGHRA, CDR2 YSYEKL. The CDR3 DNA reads TGCGCCAGCAGCCAATATGGACAGGGTAATCAGCCCCAGCATTTT. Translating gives CASSQYGQGNQPQHF.

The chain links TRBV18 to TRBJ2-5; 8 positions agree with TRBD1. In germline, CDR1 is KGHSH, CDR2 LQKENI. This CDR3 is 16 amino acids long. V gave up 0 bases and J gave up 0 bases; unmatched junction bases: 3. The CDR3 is CASSPPGTGHQETQYF. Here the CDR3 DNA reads TGTGCCAGCTCACCACCGGGGACAGGCCACCAAGAGACCCAGTACTTC.

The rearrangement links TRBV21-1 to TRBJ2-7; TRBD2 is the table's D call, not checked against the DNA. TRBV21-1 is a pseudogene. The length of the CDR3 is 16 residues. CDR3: CASSKPRTSGSYEQYF. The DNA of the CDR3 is TGTGCCAGCAGCAAACCCAGGACTAGCGGGAGCTACGAGCAGTACTTC.

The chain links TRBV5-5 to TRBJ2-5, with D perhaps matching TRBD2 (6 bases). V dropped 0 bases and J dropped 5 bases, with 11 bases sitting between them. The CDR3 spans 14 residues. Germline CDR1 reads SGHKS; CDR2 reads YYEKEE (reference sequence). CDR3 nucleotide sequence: TGTGCCAGCAGCTTGGCTACTAGCTCGGAGACCCAGTACTTC. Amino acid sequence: CASSLATSSETQYF.

The CDR3 is CASSLGTGRNTEAFF. The CDR3 DNA sequence: TGCGCCAGCAGCTTGGGGACAGGGAGGAACACTGAAGCTTTCTTT. The gene calls are TRBV5-1 and TRBJ1-1; 8 bases are a match to TRBD1. The germline V gene encodes CDR1 SGHRS and CDR2 YFSETQ. V shed 0 bases, J shed 1 base, and the junction held 2 bases outside the gene matches. The CDR3 is 15 amino acids.

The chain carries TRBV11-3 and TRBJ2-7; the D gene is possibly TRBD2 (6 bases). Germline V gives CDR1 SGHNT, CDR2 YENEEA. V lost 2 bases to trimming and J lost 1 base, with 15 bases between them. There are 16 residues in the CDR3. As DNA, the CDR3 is TGTGCCAGCAGCTTATCTCGGCTAGCGTCTTCCTACGAGCAGTACTTC. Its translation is CASSLSRLASSYEQYF.

The CDR3 protein is CASSHITGQGQLKLFF. CDR3 nucleotides: TGTGCCAGCAGCCACATAACTGGACAGGGTCAGTTAAAACTGTTTTTT. The chain couples TRBV11-2 to TRBJ1-4; 8 bases map to TRBD1. Unmatched junction bases numbered 15, after V lost 5 bases and J lost 10 bases. CDR1 and CDR2 (germline): SGHAT, FQNNGV. There are 16 residues in the CDR3.

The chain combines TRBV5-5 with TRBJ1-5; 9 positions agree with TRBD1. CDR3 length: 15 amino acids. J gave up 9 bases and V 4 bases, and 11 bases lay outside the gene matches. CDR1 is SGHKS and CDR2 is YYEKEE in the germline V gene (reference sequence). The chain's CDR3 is CASSRGTGGSGPQHF. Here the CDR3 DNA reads TGTGCCAGCAGCCGGGGAACAGGGGGCTCTGGGCCCCAGCATTTT.

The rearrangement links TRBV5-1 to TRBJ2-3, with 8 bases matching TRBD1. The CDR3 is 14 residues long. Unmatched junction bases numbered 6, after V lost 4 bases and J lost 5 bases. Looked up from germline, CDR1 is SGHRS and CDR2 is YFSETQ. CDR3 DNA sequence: TGCGCCAGCAGCACTGGACAGGGTGGAGATACGCAGTATTTT. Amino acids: CASSTGQGGDTQYF.

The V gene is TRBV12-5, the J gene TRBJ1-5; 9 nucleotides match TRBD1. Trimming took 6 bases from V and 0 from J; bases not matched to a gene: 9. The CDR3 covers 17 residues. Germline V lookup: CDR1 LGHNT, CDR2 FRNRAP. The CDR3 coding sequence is TGTGCTAGTGGGCCGGGACAGGGACCAGATAGCAATCAGCCCCAGCATTTT. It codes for CASGPGQGPDSNQPQHF.